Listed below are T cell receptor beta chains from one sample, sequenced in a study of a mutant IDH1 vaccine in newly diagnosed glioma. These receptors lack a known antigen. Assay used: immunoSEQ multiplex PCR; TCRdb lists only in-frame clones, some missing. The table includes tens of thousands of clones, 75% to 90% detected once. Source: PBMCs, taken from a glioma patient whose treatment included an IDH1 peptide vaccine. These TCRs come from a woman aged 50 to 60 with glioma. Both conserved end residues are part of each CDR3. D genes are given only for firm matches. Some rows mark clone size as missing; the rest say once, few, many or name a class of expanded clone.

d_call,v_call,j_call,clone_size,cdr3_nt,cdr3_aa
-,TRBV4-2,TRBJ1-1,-,TGTGCCAGCAACGGCGGGCACAGTGATAAAGCTTTCTTT,CASNGGHSDKAFF
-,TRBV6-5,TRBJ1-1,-,TGTGCCAGCAGTTACGAACGGGACACTGAAGCTTTCTTT,CASSYERDTEAFF
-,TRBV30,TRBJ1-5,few,TGTGCCTGGAGTGTACCGGTAAGAAGCAATCAGCCCCAGCATTTT,CAWSVPVRSNQPQHF
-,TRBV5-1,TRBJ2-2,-,TGCGCCAGCATCGTTGGAGCGGGCCGGTCGAACACCGGGGAGCTGTTTTTT,CASIVGAGRSNTGELFF
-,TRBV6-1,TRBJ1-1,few,TGTGCCAGCAGTGGACGAGGGGACACTGAAGCTTTCTTT,CASSGRGDTEAFF
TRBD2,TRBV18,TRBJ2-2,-,TGTGCCAGCTCACCACCGCGGGGGGCCGGGGAGCTGTTTTTT,CASSPPRGAGELFF
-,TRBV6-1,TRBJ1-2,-,TGTGCCAGCAGTGAATCGACGGGCTACACCTTC,CASSESTGYTF
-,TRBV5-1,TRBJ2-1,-,TGCGCCAGCAGTAATGGACTGGATAATGAGCAGTTCTTC,CASSNGLDNEQFF
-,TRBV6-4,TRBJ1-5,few,TGTGCCAGCATTAAGCTCGGGGATGTTCAGCCCCAGCATTTT,CASIKLGDVQPQHF
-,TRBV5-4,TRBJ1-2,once,TGTGCCAGCAGCTTGTTTACAGACTCCCCTTATTATGGCTACACCTTC,CASSLFTDSPYYGYTF
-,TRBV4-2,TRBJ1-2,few,TGTGCCAGCAGCCAAGATCTCGTGGACCATGGCTACACCTTC,CASSQDLVDHGYTF
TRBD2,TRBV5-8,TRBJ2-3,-,TGTGCCAGCAGCCGATCGACTAGCGGGGGGGCCGGAACGCAGTATTTT,CASSRSTSGGAGTQYF
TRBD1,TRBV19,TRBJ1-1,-,TGTGCCAGTAGGGGGCCCAGAGACAGGGTTATCGGTGACACTGAAGCTTTCTTT,CASRGPRDRVIGDTEAFF
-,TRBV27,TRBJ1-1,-,TGTGCCAGCAGTAAGACAGGACCGAACACTGAAGCTTTCTTT,CASSKTGPNTEAFF
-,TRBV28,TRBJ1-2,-,TGTGCCAGCAGTTTATGGACCGGGGGCTACACCTTC,CASSLWTGGYTF
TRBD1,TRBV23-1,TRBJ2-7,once,TGCGCCAGCAGCCGACAGGGGTCCAGGAGCTCCTACGAGCAGTACTTC,CASSRQGSRSSYEQYF
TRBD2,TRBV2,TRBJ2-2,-,TGTGCCAGCAGTGAAAGGGGGGGACTAGCGGGACCCACCGGGGAGCTGTTTTTT,CASSERGGLAGPTGELFF
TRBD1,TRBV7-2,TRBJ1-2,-,TGTGCCAGCAGCTTAGTAGCGGGACAGGGGAACTATGGCTACACCTTC,CASSLVAGQGNYGYTF
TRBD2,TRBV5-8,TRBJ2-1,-,TGTGCCAGCAGCTCCGGGACTAGCGCTAACTACAATGAGCAGTTCTTC,CASSSGTSANYNEQFF
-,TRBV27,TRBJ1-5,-,TGTGCCAGCAGTTTTCAGGGGAAGGGTCAGCCCCAGCATTTT,CASSFQGKGQPQHF
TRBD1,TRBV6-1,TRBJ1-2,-,TGTGCCAGCAGTGAGGGACAGTACTATGGCTACACCTTC,CASSEGQYYGYTF
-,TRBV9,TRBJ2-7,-,TGTGCCAGCAGCGTAGGGACAACTCCAACTTACGAGCAGTACTTC,CASSVGTTPTYEQYF
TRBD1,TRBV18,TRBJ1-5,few,TGTGCCAGCTCACCGGACAGGGGAGATGGCAATCAGCCCCAGCATTTT,CASSPDRGDGNQPQHF
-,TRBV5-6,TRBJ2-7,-,TGTGCCAGCAGCTTGGGACAGTATTACGAGCAGTACTTC,CASSLGQYYEQYF
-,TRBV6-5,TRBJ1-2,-,TGTGCCAGCAGTTACTCGACAAGATCTAACTATGGCTACACCTTC,CASSYSTRSNYGYTF
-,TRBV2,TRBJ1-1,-,TGTGCCAGCAGGTGGACAGCTGAAGCTTTCTTT,CASRWTAEAFF